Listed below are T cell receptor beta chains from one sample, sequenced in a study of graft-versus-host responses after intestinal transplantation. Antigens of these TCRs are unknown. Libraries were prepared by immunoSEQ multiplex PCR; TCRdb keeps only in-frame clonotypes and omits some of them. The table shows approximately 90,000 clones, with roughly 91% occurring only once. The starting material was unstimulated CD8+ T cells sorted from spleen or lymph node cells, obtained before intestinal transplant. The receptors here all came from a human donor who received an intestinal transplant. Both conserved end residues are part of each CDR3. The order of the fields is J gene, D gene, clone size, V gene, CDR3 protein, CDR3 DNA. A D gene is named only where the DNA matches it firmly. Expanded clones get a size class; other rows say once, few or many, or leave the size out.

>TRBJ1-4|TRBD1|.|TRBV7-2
CASSESDRGSRKLFF
TGTGCCAGCAGCGAATCGGACAGGGGCTCCCGAAAACTGTTTTTT
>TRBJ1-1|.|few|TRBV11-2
CASSIGTEAFF
TGTGCCAGCAGCATCGGGACTGAAGCTTTCTTT
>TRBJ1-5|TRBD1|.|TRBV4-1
CASSQIGTGSNQPQHF
TGCGCCAGCAGCCAGATTGGGACAGGTAGCAATCAGCCCCAGCATTTT
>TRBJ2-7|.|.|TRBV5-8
CASRLAGAFKLIGEQYF
TGTGCCAGCAGGCTTGCTGGGGCCTTCAAGTTAATCGGCGAGCAGTACTTC
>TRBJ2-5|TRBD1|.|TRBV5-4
CASSLGGRGQETQYF
TGTGCCAGCAGCTTGGGGGGCAGGGGGCAAGAGACCCAGTACTTC
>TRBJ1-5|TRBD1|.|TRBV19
CASIGTGMINQPQHF
TGTGCCAGTATAGGGACAGGGATGATAAATCAGCCCCAGCATTTT
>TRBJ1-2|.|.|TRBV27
CASSLGAGPYYGYTF
TGTGCCAGCAGTTTGGGGGCAGGGCCTTACTATGGCTACACCTTC
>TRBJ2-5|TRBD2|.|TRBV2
CASGPSGGAGETQYF
TGTGCCAGCGGGCCTAGCGGGGGGGCCGGAGAGACCCAGTACTTC
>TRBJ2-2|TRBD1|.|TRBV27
CASSLKGAGSGELFF
TGTGCCAGCAGTTTAAAGGGGGCGGGTTCCGGGGAGCTGTTTTTT
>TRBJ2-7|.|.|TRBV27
CASSLMGAAGHISYEQYF
TGTGCCAGCAGTCTTATGGGGGCGGCGGGTCATATCTCCTACGAGCAGTACTTC
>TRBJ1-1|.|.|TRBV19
CASTPGYMNTEAFF
TGTGCCAGTACCCCGGGATACATGAACACTGAAGCTTTCTTT
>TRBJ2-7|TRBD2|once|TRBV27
CASSFGGTSGEQYF
TGTGCCAGCAGTTTTGGTGGGACTAGCGGCGAGCAGTACTTC
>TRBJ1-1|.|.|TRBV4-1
CASSLPSSGNTEAFF
TGCGCCAGCAGCCTACCCTCGTCAGGGAACACTGAAGCTTTCTTT
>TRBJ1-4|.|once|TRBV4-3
CASSQDPTSSEKLFF
TGCGCCAGCAGCCAAGACCCTACTTCGAGTGAAAAACTGTTTTTT
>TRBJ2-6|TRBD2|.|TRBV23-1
CASNRGGHEISGANVLTF
TGCGCCAGCAACCGGGGGGGGCACGAGATCTCTGGGGCCAACGTCCTGACTTTC
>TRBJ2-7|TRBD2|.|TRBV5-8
CASSLVAGGSYEQYF
TGTGCCAGCAGCTTGGTGGCGGGGGGGTCCTACGAGCAGTACTTC
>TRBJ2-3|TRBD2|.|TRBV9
CASSGGLAGGLGIDTQYF
TGTGCCAGCAGCGGGGGACTAGCGGGGGGCCTAGGTATCGATACGCAGTATTTT
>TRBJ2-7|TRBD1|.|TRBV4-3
CASSQEPPVSGGYEQYF
TGCGCCAGCAGCCAAGAGCCCCCCGTTTCAGGGGGTTACGAGCAGTACTTC
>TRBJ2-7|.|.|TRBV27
CASSPTGYEQYF
TGTGCCAGCAGTCCCACAGGATACGAGCAGTACTTC
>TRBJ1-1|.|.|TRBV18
CASSPREGDGTEAFF
TGTGCCAGCTCACCGCGGGAGGGGGACGGCACTGAAGCTTTCTTT
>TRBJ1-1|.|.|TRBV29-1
CSVPGAGPNTEAFF
TGCAGCGTTCCCGGTGCAGGGCCGAACACTGAAGCTTTCTTT
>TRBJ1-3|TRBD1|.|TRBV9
CASSKRGQDFNLSGNTIYF
TGTGCCAGCAGCAAGAGGGGACAGGACTTCAACCTCTCTGGAAACACCATATATTTT
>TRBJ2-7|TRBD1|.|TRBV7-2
CASSLGQDYEQYF
TGTGCCAGCAGCCTAGGACAGGACTACGAGCAGTACTTC
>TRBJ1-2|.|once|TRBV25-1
CASSYLGTPEGYTF
TGTGCCAGCAGTTATCTTGGGACTCCAGAGGGCTACACCTTC
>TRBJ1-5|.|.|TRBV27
CASSLRGNQPQHF
TGTGCCAGCAGTTTAAGGGGGAATCAGCCCCAGCATTTT
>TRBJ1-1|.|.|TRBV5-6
CASSLIRGQAMNTEAFF
TGTGCCAGCAGCTTGATCCGAGGGCAGGCCATGAACACTGAAGCTTTCTTT
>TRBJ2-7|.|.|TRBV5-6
CASSPVSAYEQYF
TGTGCCAGCAGCCCCGTCTCGGCCTACGAGCAGTACTTC
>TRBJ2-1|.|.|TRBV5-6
CASSPDGSSYNEQFF
TGTGCCAGCAGCCCGGACGGGAGCTCCTACAATGAGCAGTTCTTC
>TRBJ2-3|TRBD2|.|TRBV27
CASTPSGGTLDTQYF
TGTGCCAGCACCCCCAGCGGGGGCACATTAGATACGCAGTATTTT
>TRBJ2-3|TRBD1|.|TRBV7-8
CASSLGTGGKDTQYF
TGTGCCAGCAGCTTAGGCACAGGGGGAAAAGATACGCAGTATTTT
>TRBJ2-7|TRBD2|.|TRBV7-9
CASSLGPTAGGPYEQYF
TGTGCCAGCAGCTTAGGCCCCACAGCGGGGGGCCCCTACGAGCAGTACTTC
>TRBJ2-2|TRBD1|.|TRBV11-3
CASSARDRSTGELFF
TGTGCCAGCAGCGCCCGGGACAGATCCACCGGGGAGCTGTTTTTT
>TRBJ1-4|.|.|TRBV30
CAWTSGVDLNEKLFF
TGTGCCTGGACGTCCGGGGTCGACCTTAATGAAAAACTGTTTTTT
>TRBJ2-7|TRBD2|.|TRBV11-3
CASSIETSGGRSYEQYF
TGTGCCAGCAGCATCGAGACTAGCGGGGGCCGTTCCTACGAGCAGTACTTC
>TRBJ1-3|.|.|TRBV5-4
CASSLDSGLRGNTIYF
TGTGCCAGCAGCTTGGATTCCGGGTTGCGGGGAAACACCATATATTTT
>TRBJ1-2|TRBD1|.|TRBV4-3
CASSQGAGQGNYGYTF
TGCGCCAGCAGCCAAGGGGCGGGACAGGGAAACTATGGCTACACCTTC
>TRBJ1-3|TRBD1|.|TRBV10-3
CAITGQGSSGNTIYF
TGTGCCATCACCGGACAGGGCAGCTCTGGAAACACCATATATTTT
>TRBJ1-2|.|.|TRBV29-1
CSVTLGEGYTF
TGCAGCGTTACTTTAGGAGAAGGCTACACCTTC
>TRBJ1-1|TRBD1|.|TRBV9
CASSVEDPGGTGGTEAFF
TGTGCCAGCAGCGTAGAGGACCCCGGCGGGACAGGGGGCACTGAAGCTTTCTTT
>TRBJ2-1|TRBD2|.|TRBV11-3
CASSLRRLAGGNEQFF
TGTGCCAGCAGCTTGCGACGACTAGCGGGGGGGAATGAGCAGTTCTTC
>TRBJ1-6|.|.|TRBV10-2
CASSERGPLGNSPLHF
TGCGCCAGCAGTGAGCGCGGGCCACTTGGGAATTCACCCCTCCACTTT
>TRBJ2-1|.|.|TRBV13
CASSLANYNEQFF
TGTGCCAGCAGCTTAGCCAACTACAATGAGCAGTTCTTC
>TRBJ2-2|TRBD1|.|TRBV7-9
CASTTSIVGTALNTGELFF
TGTGCCAGCACCACTTCGATAGTCGGGACAGCACTGAACACCGGGGAGCTGTTTTTT
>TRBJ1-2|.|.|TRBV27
CASSSREDTPGYGYTF
TGTGCCAGCTCTTCCCGGGAGGACACCCCGGGCTATGGCTACACCTTC
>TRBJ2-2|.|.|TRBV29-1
CSVELPPGRGRSGELFF
TGCAGCGTTGAGCTCCCTCCGGGCAGGGGAAGGAGCGGGGAGCTGTTTTTT